A single sample gave rise to the 8 T cell receptor beta chains below, sequenced in a study of patients and donors after allogeneic stem cell transplantation. In TCRdb, the RT-PCR reads were re-called with MiXCR into one record per CDR3 protein. The sample contains some 960,000 distinct CDR3 sequences, approximately 18% of which appear only once. Sequenced material: blood, either unsorted or a sorted T cell fraction (not recorded which). The receptors shown here come from a human donor who was either an allogeneic HSCT recipient or a stem cell or donor lymphocyte infusion donor (not recorded which). It is not recorded whose cells these are; they may come from a transplant donor.

This clonotype was counted between two and nine times. V gene TRBV20-1 combines with J gene TRBJ1-3; D is unresolved. The CDR3 is 17 amino acids. Germline assignment: CDR1 DFQATT and CDR2 SNEGSKA (reference sequence). V lost 0 bases and J lost 3, with 18 bases in between. The CDR3 bases are TGCAGTGCTAGAGATAGGCGCTGGGTGGGAAATGGAAACACCATATATTTT. Translated: CSARDRRWVGNGNTIYF.

There are a few counts of this clonotype. The CDR3 bases are TGCAGTGCTAAAAACCCCCGCAGGGGCCCCTACGAGCAGTACTTC. Its protein product is CSAKNPRRGPYEQYF. This sequence joins TRBV20-1 and TRBJ2-7, with D tentatively TRBD1 (6 bases). Trimming took 4 bases from V and 2 from J, leaving 18 bases between them. The CDR3 totals 15 residues. Germline V gives CDR1 DFQATT, CDR2 SNEGSKA (reference sequence).

This clonotype was detected only a few times. This chain connects TRBV20-1 to TRBJ2-3; 10 positions match TRBD2. CDR1 and CDR2 (germline): DFQATT, SNEGSKA (reference sequence). The CDR3 runs to 16 residues. With V trimmed by 4 bases and J by 4 bases, 11 bases remained unmatched. The CDR3 region has the DNA TGCAGTGCTACCGAGGCTAGCGGGAGTCAGGCAGATACGCAGTATTTT. It translates to CSATEASGSQADTQYF.

This clonotype was found many times. V usage is TRBV6-5 and J usage is TRBJ2-6, with D unresolved. Between the trimmed V and J ends, which lost 2 bases and 0 bases, there was a span of 5 bases. This CDR3 region has 15 residues. Per germline, CDR1 MNHEY and CDR2 SVGAGI. The CDR3 coding sequence is TGTGCCAGCAGTTACAGCCGCTCTGGGGCCAACGTCCTGACTTTC. Protein: CASSYSRSGANVLTF.

In its sample, this clonotype was seen a few times. The chain recombines TRBV4-2 with TRBJ2-3, with TRBD2 matching 7 bases. The ends lost 3 bases at V and 1 base at J; junction bases unmatched: 7. The germline V gene encodes CDR1 LGHNA and CDR2 YNFKEQ. The CDR3 loop spans 16 amino acids. The CDR3 coding sequence is TGTGCCAGCAGCCATCAACTAGCGTCAGGCACAGATACGCAGTATTTT. This gives the protein CASSHQLASGTDTQYF.

This chain connects TRBV7-9 to TRBJ2-7, with D maybe TRBD2 (5 bases). The CDR3 has 12 residues. Per the germline V gene, CDR1 is SEHNR and CDR2 is FQNEAQ (reference sequence). CDR3 nucleotides: TGTGCTGGAGGAAGGCGGACCTACGAGCAGTACTTC. Translating gives CAGGRRTYEQYF.

V gene TRBV6-5 combines with J gene TRBJ2-7; no clear D. Germline V CDR1 and CDR2: MNHEY, SVGAGI. Trimming stripped 2 bases from V and 5 bases from J, with 10 bases between. CDR3 length: 13 amino acids. The CDR3 DNA sequence: TGTGCCAGCAGTTACCCCCCAGGAGACGAGCAGTACTTC. This translates into CASSYPPGDEQYF.

This clonotype came up many times. V and J are TRBV5-6 and TRBJ2-7, with D unresolved. Between the trimmed V and J ends, which lost 4 bases and 0 bases, there was a span of 17 bases. This CDR3 is 16 amino acids long. The germline V gene has CDR1 SGHDT and CDR2 YYEEEE. CDR3 DNA sequence: TGTGCCAGCAGCCCAGCAAGACCGGAGAGCTCCTACGAGCAGTACTTC. Translated: CASSPARPESSYEQYF.